This T cell receptor beta chain was retrieved from a study of shared clonotypes between healthy human individuals. Study at large: Each donor contributed plates that comprised three CD4 naive, three CD4 memory, two CD8 naive and one CD8 memory.

Study results and caveats: Relative to clonotypes present in all four donors, those not shared had lower generation probabilities. A handful of donors shared about 4.5% of their naive CD4 clonotypes.

Regarding this clone: The antigen is not known.

The authors ran the assay at deep level. TCRdb keeps only in-frame clones here, not all; method: immunoSEQ multiplex PCR. The data show about 2.3 million clones, 85% to 95% seen once. The CDR3 is 15 residues long. Between the trimmed V and J ends, which lost 2 bases and 4 bases, there was a span of 13 bases. Germline V lookup: CDR1 SGHTA, CDR2 FQGNSA. The chain carries TRBV7-2 and TRBJ2-3, with D perhaps TRBD1 or TRBD2 (5 bases each). The TCR originated in a man aged 18 to 30 in good health. Some clones in this sample may be carry-over from other donors' samples. Sequencing used naive CD4+ T cells from PBMCs. Documented subset: CD45RA+ positively selected. The CDR3 region is CASSLSPLGPDTQYF. Written as DNA, the CDR3 is TGTGCCAGCAGCTTATCTCCCTTGGGACCAGATACGCAGTATTTT.